Detailed here is one T cell receptor beta chain. This clonotype was seen a handful of times. Its binding antigen is unknown. A much larger clone differs from this one at a single base, so this may be a read error. These data originate in a study of tumor-infiltrating lymphocytes in primary liver carcinoma (dated 2017 in TCRdb). The study in broad terms: Between late 2015 and early 2016, roughly 5 patients in China with histopathologically diagnosed primary liver carcinoma had their tumors surgically resected. Of the five patients (three men and two women, aged 30 to 69 years), four had hepatocellular carcinoma and one had combined HCC and intrahepatic cholangiocarcinoma. The five patients had tumors of stage T1-T3 N0M0, with maximum diameters ranging from 4.2 to 10 cm. Samples yielded roughly 3.5 to 7.5 million productive TCRbeta reads; read depth did not differ significantly between tissue types. The study combined TCRbeta repertoire sequencing, expression microarrays and whole-exome sequencing across five regions of each liver tumor, with adjacent normal tissue and blood. A total of 35 specimens from 5 patients underwent TCRbeta repertoire sequencing, comprising some 25 tumor regions, 5 adjacent noncancerous liver tissues and 5 peripheral blood samples. Repertoires from technical replicates were highly reproducible, with mean shared-clone rates approximately 0.9 and correlation coefficients above 0.98.

TCRbeta-specific cDNA was reverse-transcribed from about 0.45 ug total RNA using a constant-region primer and ProtoScript II reverse transcriptase. Three nested multiplex PCR rounds, following a slightly modified ARM-PCR procedure, were used to build the TCRbeta libraries. Multiplex TRBV1-TRBV30 forward primers and a Cbeta reverse primer were used in the first two PCR rounds, each of which was run for around 10 cycles. Sample barcodes and Illumina adapters were added in a final 25-cycle PCR using Deep VentR polymerase. Before sequencing, amplicons between 200 and 500 bp were purified from gel using a QIAquick gel extraction kit. An Illumina HiSeq 2500 was used to sequence the TCRbeta amplicons, generating 250-bp paired-end reads. As for the authors' bioinformatics: Reads were quality-trimmed with Trimmomatic v0.33, and paired reads were merged with FLASH v1.2.11 to recover full CDR3 sequences. V, D and J germline segments were assigned to the rearranged TCRbeta sequences using MiGEC v1.2.1b. Clonotype statistics and Shannon-Wiener diversity indices were computed with VDJtools v1.0.0. To cut down on sampling bias, every analysis after diversity analysis relied on just the 250 most abundant clonotypes from each sample. The public reads were quality trimmed at Q25 with fastp and then assembled into clones with MiXCR by TCRdb, keeping productive beta chains. Entries that share a CDR3 protein sequence are merged under the most common genes and DNA. These V and J calls are TCRdb output, not the study's own analysis. The sample profile shows approximately 310,000 distinct CDR3 sequences; 65% of them were found once. The top ten clones comprise about 9.4% of the sample.

Blood RNA was extracted from unsorted whole blood using TRIzol reagent, and germline DNA was obtained with the DNeasy Blood & Tissue kit. At the time of sampling, the patients were treatment-naive and had chronic HBV infection. Four milliliters of peripheral blood were collected into K2EDTA tubes before surgery. The germline V gene provides CDR1 MNHEY and CDR2 SVGAGI. Including the terminal cysteine and phenylalanine, the CDR3 comprises 11 residues. The entry retains the CDR3 DNA only, 33 bases that are in frame from base 1. General findings and caveats noted by the study authors: Only five patients were included in the study, and the authors note that the findings should be validated in a larger study. Bulk unsorted samples precluded comparing CD4+ and CD8+ T cell repertoires. Compared with blood, tumors had a significantly larger share of the repertoire taken up by the top 250 clones (p = 0.039). Only the TCR beta chain was sequenced, so true repertoire diversity is likely underestimated because unpaired alpha chains were not captured. Repertoire overlap was found to be higher between tumor regions (mean around 35%) than between tumor-adjacent (around 17%) or tumor-blood (about 14%) pairs, consistent with antigen-driven expansion.

The TCR comes from a man aged 35 to 55 with primary liver carcinoma and hepatitis B virus infection. Recombination joined TRBV6-5 with TRBJ2-1; matching of 6 bases hints at TRBD2 as the D gene. The sequencing sample was made of peripheral blood. The CDR3 protein: CTSREVGEQFF. The nucleotide sequence is TGTACCAGCAGGGAGGTTGGTGAGCAGTTCTTC.